Only a few counts were recorded for the clone carrying this T cell receptor (beta chain). These data belong to a study of chemoradiotherapy in HPV16-positive cancers. CDR3 length: 17 residues. Germline lookup yields CDR1 MDHEN and CDR2 SYDVKM. Trimming removed 3 bases from V and 9 bases from J; junction bases left unmatched: 10. TCRdb's table, derived via immunoSEQ multiplex PCR, lists solely in-frame clones and lacks some. Here the sample spans more than 20,000 clones, roughly 87% being singletons. V gene TRBV28 combines with J gene TRBJ2-2; 13 bases fit TRBD2. Source: blood, taken from a patient who underwent chemoradiotherapy. This receptor was obtained from a human donor with HPV-associated anogenital cancer. The CDR3 spells CASSFWELAGGQRELFF. The CDR3, as DNA: TGTGCCAGCAGTTTTTGGGAACTAGCGGGGGGGCAGAGGGAGCTGTTTTTT.